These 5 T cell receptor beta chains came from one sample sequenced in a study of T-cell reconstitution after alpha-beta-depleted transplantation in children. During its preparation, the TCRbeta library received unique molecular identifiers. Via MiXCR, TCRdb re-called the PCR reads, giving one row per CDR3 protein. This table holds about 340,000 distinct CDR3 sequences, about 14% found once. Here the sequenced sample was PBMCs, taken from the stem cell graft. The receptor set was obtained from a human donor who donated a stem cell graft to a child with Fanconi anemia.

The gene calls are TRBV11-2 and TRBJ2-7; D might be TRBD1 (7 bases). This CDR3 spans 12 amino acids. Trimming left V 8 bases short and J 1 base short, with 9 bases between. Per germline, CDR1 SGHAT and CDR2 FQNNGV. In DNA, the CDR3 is TGTGCCAGCCAGGGGGGTTCCTACGAGCAGTACTTC. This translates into CASQGGSYEQYF.

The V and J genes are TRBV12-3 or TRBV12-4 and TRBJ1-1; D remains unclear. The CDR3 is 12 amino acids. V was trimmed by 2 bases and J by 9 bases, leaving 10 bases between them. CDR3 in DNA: TGTGCCAGCAGTTTACAGACTAACCAAGCTTTCTTT. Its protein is CASSLQTNQAFF.

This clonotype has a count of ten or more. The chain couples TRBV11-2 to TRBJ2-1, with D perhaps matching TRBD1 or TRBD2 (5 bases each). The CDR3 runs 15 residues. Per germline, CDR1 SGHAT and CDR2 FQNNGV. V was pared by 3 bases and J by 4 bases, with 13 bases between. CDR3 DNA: TGTGCCAGCAGCTTTCGGGGCCTTACTTACAATGAGCAGTTCTTC. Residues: CASSFRGLTYNEQFF.

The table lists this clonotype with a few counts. CDR3 in amino acids: CASSLTGGLVKLFF. For the CDR3, the DNA is TGTGCCAGCAGTTTGACAGGGGGCTTAGTAAAACTGTTTTTT. This chain joins TRBV12-3 or TRBV12-4 and TRBJ1-4, with 10 bases that match TRBD1. Trimming cost V 3 bases and J 10 bases; bases outside gene matches: 5. The CDR3 length is 14 residues.

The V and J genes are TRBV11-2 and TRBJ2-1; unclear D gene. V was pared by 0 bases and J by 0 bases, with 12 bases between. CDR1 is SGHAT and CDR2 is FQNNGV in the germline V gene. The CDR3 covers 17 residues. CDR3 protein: CASSLDSGSYSYNEQFF. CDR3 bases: TGTGCCAGCAGCTTAGATTCGGGCAGTTACTCCTACAATGAGCAGTTCTTC. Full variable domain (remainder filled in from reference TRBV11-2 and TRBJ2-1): EAGVAQSPRYKIIEKRQSVAFWCNPISGHATLYWYQQILGQGPKLLIQFQNNGVVDDSQLPKDRFSAERLKGVDSTLKIQPAKLEDSAVYLCASSLDSGSYSYNEQFFGPGTRLTVL.